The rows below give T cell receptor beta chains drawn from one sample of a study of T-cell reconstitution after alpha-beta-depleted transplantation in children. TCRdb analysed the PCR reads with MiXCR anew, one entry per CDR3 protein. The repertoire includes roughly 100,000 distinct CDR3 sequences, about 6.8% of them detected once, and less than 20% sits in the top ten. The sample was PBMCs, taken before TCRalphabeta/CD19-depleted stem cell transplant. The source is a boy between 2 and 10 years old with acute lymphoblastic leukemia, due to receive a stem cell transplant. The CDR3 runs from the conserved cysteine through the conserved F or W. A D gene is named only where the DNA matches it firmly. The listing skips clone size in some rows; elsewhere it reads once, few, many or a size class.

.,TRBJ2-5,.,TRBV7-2,TGTGCCAGCAGCTACTATGGACACCAAGAGACCCAGTACTTC,CASSYYGHQETQYF
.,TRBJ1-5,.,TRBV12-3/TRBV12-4,TGTGCCAGCAGTCGAGGCGGACGGAGCAATCAGCCCCAGCATTTT,CASSRGGRSNQPQHF
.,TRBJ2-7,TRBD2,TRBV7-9,TGTGCCACCAGCTTAGCGGGGGCAGCCTACGAGCAGTACTTC,CATSLAGAAYEQYF
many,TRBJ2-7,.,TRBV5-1,TGCGCCAGCAGCTTGATGGAGGGCACCTACGAGCAGTACTTC,CASSLMEGTYEQYF
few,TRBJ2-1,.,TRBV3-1,TGTGCCAGCAGCCGGGGGAGCTCCTACAATGAGCAGTTCTTC,CASSRGSSYNEQFF
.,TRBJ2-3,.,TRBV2,TGTGCCAGCATGGGGGAGTTTAGCACAGATACGCAGTATTTT,CASMGEFSTDTQYF
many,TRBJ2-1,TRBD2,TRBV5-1,TGCGCCAGCAGCTCCCCCGCTAGCGGTCTATACAATGAGCAGTTCTTC,CASSSPASGLYNEQFF
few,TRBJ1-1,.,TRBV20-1,TGCAGTGCTAGAATGGGGGGTGGGGGAACGAACACTGAAGCTTTCTTT,CSARMGGGGTNTEAFF
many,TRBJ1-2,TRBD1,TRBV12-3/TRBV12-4,TGCGCCAGCAGTCCGACAGGGAACTATGGCTACACCTTC,CASSPTGNYGYTF
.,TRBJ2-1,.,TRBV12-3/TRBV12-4,TGTGCCAGCAGCCCTTCAGCGGAGCAGTTCTTC,CASSPSAEQFF
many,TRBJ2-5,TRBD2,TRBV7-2,TGTGCCAGCAGCTTAGCGGGGGGGGAGACCCAGTACTTC,CASSLAGGETQYF
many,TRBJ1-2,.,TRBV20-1,TGCAGTGCTAGACAAGACTATGGCTACACCTTC,CSARQDYGYTF
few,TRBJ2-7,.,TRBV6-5,TGTGCCAGCAGTTACTCGAGCAGGCTCCTGGGCGAGCAGTACTTC,CASSYSSRLLGEQYF
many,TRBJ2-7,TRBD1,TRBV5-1,TGCGCCAGCATGCCCCAGGGGGCCGGGGAGCAGTACTTC,CASMPQGAGEQYF
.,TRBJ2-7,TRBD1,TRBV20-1,TGCAGTGCTAGACCACCACAGGGGCTGCACTCCTACGAGCAGTACTTC,CSARPPQGLHSYEQYF
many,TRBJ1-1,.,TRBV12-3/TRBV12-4,TGTGCCAGCAGTTTATATGGCGATAGGCGGAACACTGAAGCTTTCTTT,CASSLYGDRRNTEAFF
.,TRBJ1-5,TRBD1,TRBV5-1,TGCGCCAGCAGCGCGGGACAGGGTCAGCCCCAGCATTTT,CASSAGQGQPQHF
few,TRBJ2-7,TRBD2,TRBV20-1,TGCAGTGCCCTGGGCCCTAGCGGGGCCCACGAGCAGTACTTC,CSALGPSGAHEQYF
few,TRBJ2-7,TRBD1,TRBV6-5,TGTGCCAGCAGTTACCGACAGGGCCTCTACGAGCAGTACTTC,CASSYRQGLYEQYF
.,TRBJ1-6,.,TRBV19,TGTGCCAGTAGTACCAAGGGAGATTCACCCCTCCACTTT,CASSTKGDSPLHF
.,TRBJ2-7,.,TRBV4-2,TGTGCCAGCAGCCGAGAGGCGACCTCTTACTACGAGCAGTACTTC,CASSREATSYYEQYF
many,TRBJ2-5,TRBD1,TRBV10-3,TGTGCCGTCGTAGACAGGGGAGAGACCCAGTACTTC,CAVVDRGETQYF
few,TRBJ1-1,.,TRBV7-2,TGTGCCACCGCGCCACATGCGTACACTGAAGCTTTCTTT,CATAPHAYTEAFF